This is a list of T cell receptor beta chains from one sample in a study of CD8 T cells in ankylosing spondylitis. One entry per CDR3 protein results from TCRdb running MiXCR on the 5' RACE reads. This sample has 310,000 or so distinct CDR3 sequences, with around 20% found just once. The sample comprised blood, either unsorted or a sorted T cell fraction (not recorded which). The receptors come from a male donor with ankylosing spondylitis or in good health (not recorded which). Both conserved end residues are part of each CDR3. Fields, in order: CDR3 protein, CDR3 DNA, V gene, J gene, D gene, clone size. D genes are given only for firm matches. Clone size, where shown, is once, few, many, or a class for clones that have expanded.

CDR3aa: CASSYSDSVSGNTIYF
CDR3nt: TGTGCCAGCAGTTACTCGGACAGCGTCTCTGGAAACACCATATATTTT
v_gene: TRBV6-5
j_gene: TRBJ1-3
d_gene: -
abundance: -

CDR3aa: CASSLAASAGELFF
CDR3nt: TGCGCCAGCAGCTTGGCCGCTAGCGCCGGGGAGCTGTTTTTT
v_gene: TRBV5-1
j_gene: TRBJ2-2
d_gene: -
abundance: few

CDR3aa: CASRRTQDQPQHF
CDR3nt: TGTGCCAGCAGGCGGACACAAGACCAGCCCCAGCATTTT
v_gene: TRBV6-6
j_gene: TRBJ1-5
d_gene: -
abundance: few

CDR3aa: CASSLGLSDRANTEAFF
CDR3nt: TGCGCCAGCAGCTTGGGGCTTTCGGACAGGGCTAACACTGAAGCTTTCTTT
v_gene: TRBV5-1
j_gene: TRBJ1-1
d_gene: TRBD1
abundance: -

CDR3aa: CASSLLSQYGYTF
CDR3nt: TGCGCCAGCAGCTTGTTAAGCCAGTATGGCTACACCTTC
v_gene: TRBV5-1
j_gene: TRBJ1-2
d_gene: -
abundance: many

CDR3aa: CASSYPGQDFNQPQHF
CDR3nt: TGTGCCAGCAGTTATCCCGGACAGGATTTCAATCAGCCCCAGCATTTT
v_gene: TRBV6-5
j_gene: TRBJ1-5
d_gene: TRBD1
abundance: few

CDR3aa: CASSSPRTSGGNQYF
CDR3nt: TGTGCCAGCAGTTCCCCCCGGACTAGCGGGGGTAATCAGTACTTC
v_gene: TRBV7-2
j_gene: TRBJ2-5
d_gene: TRBD2
abundance: -

CDR3aa: CANGGGTEAFF
CDR3nt: TGTGCCAACGGGGGGGGAACTGAAGCTTTCTTT
v_gene: TRBV10-3
j_gene: TRBJ1-1
d_gene: -
abundance: -

CDR3aa: CASSQGLAGYTDTQYF
CDR3nt: TGTGCCAGCAGCCAAGGGTTAGCGGGTTACACAGATACGCAGTATTTT
v_gene: TRBV4-2
j_gene: TRBJ2-3
d_gene: TRBD2
abundance: -

CDR3aa: CASSLGTANTEAFF
CDR3nt: TGCGCCAGCAGCTTGGGCACAGCGAACACTGAAGCTTTCTTT
v_gene: TRBV5-1
j_gene: TRBJ1-1
d_gene: -
abundance: many

CDR3aa: CASSLRVSESTDTQYF
CDR3nt: TGTGCCAGCAGCTTAAGGGTTAGCGAGAGCACAGATACGCAGTATTTT
v_gene: TRBV7-3
j_gene: TRBJ2-3
d_gene: -
abundance: few

CDR3aa: CSALRTSGSKNIQYF
CDR3nt: TGCAGTGCTCTGCGGACTAGCGGGAGTAAAAACATTCAGTACTTC
v_gene: TRBV20-1
j_gene: TRBJ2-4
d_gene: TRBD2
abundance: many

CDR3aa: CAMRRGQDTDTQYF
CDR3nt: TGTGCCATGAGAAGGGGACAGGACACAGATACGCAGTATTTT
v_gene: TRBV10-3
j_gene: TRBJ2-3
d_gene: TRBD1
abundance: many

CDR3aa: CASSSPDRGGKLFF
CDR3nt: TGTGCCAGCAGTTCCCCGGACAGGGGCGGAAAACTGTTTTTT
v_gene: TRBV27
j_gene: TRBJ1-4
d_gene: TRBD1
abundance: few

CDR3aa: CASSPWTAGSGNTIYF
CDR3nt: TGCGCCAGCAGCCCTTGGACAGCCGGCTCTGGAAACACCATATATTTT
v_gene: TRBV5-1
j_gene: TRBJ1-3
d_gene: -
abundance: -

CDR3aa: CASNPGQGRETQYF
CDR3nt: TGCGCCAGCAACCCGGGACAGGGTAGAGAGACCCAGTACTTC
v_gene: TRBV5-1
j_gene: TRBJ2-5
d_gene: TRBD1
abundance: -

CDR3aa: CAISEGLASNEQFF
CDR3nt: TGTGCCATCAGTGAAGGTCTAGCGTCAAATGAGCAGTTCTTC
v_gene: TRBV10-3
j_gene: TRBJ2-1
d_gene: -
abundance: -

CDR3aa: CASSRQGSNSPLHF
CDR3nt: TGTGCCAGCAGTCGACAGGGTAGCAATTCACCCCTCCACTTT
v_gene: TRBV27
j_gene: TRBJ1-6
d_gene: TRBD1
abundance: -

CDR3aa: CASSQGLDTGELFF
CDR3nt: TGTGCCAGCAGCCAAGGACTCGACACCGGGGAGCTGTTTTTT
v_gene: TRBV9
j_gene: TRBJ2-2
d_gene: -
abundance: few

CDR3aa: CASTRGGWRAGTDTQYF
CDR3nt: TGTGCCAGCACGCGAGGTGGCTGGAGGGCCGGCACAGATACGCAGTATTTT
v_gene: TRBV12-3/TRBV12-4
j_gene: TRBJ2-3
d_gene: -
abundance: few

CDR3aa: CATSRAQGSNYGYTF
CDR3nt: TGTGCCACCAGCAGAGCCCAGGGGTCTAACTATGGCTACACCTTC
v_gene: TRBV15
j_gene: TRBJ1-2
d_gene: -
abundance: -

CDR3aa: CSARDRVGQPQHF
CDR3nt: TGCAGTGCTAGGGACAGGGTCGGTCAGCCCCAGCATTTT
v_gene: TRBV20-1
j_gene: TRBJ1-5
d_gene: TRBD1
abundance: -

CDR3aa: CASSQLQGLTDTQYF
CDR3nt: TGCGCCAGCAGCCAATTACAGGGTCTGACAGATACGCAGTATTTT
v_gene: TRBV5-1
j_gene: TRBJ2-3
d_gene: -
abundance: few

CDR3aa: CASSEGQGDCYGYTF
CDR3nt: TGTGCCAGCAGCGAAGGACAGGGTGATTGCTATGGCTACACCTTC
v_gene: TRBV21-1
j_gene: TRBJ1-2
d_gene: -
abundance: few

CDR3aa: CASSYSPGGTGEQFF
CDR3nt: TGTGCCAGCAGTTACTCCCCCGGGGGGACAGGTGAGCAGTTCTTC
v_gene: TRBV6-5
j_gene: TRBJ2-1
d_gene: -
abundance: many

CDR3aa: CASSLGTGLLGTTDTQYF
CDR3nt: TGTGCCAGCAGTTTAGGGACAGGTTTGTTAGGTACCACAGATACGCAGTATTTT
v_gene: TRBV12-3/TRBV12-4
j_gene: TRBJ2-3
d_gene: TRBD1
abundance: -

CDR3aa: CATSGRDTQYF
CDR3nt: TGTGCCACCTCCGGGAGAGATACGCAGTATTTT
v_gene: TRBV15
j_gene: TRBJ2-3
d_gene: -
abundance: -

CDR3aa: CASSYSRVQYF
CDR3nt: TGTGCCAGCAGTTACTCGAGGGTGCAGTATTTT
v_gene: TRBV6-5
j_gene: TRBJ2-3
d_gene: -
abundance: many

CDR3aa: CASSLGQGLYNEQFF
CDR3nt: TGTGCCAGCAGTCTAGGACAAGGACTATACAATGAGCAGTTCTTC
v_gene: TRBV5-1
j_gene: TRBJ2-1
d_gene: -
abundance: many

CDR3aa: CASRTSGTQAYNEQFF
CDR3nt: TGTGCCAGCAGAACCTCCGGGACGCAAGCTTACAATGAGCAGTTCTTC
v_gene: TRBV6-1
j_gene: TRBJ2-1
d_gene: -
abundance: -

CDR3aa: CANRGGIETQYF
CDR3nt: TGTGCCAACCGAGGGGGCATTGAGACCCAGTACTTC
v_gene: TRBV21-1
j_gene: TRBJ2-5
d_gene: -
abundance: few

CDR3aa: CASSSIGGDTEAFF
CDR3nt: TGCGCCAGCAGCTCCATCGGGGGGGACACTGAAGCTTTCTTT
v_gene: TRBV5-1
j_gene: TRBJ1-1
d_gene: -
abundance: few

CDR3aa: CSAREETRAFTDTQYF
CDR3nt: TGCAGTGCTAGAGAGGAAACCAGGGCGTTCACAGATACGCAGTATTTT
v_gene: TRBV20-1
j_gene: TRBJ2-3
d_gene: -
abundance: -

CDR3aa: CASSRGGLVLGYQPQHF
CDR3nt: TGCGCCAGCAGCCGAGGGGGGCTGGTCTTGGGGTATCAGCCCCAGCATTTT
v_gene: TRBV4-1
j_gene: TRBJ1-5
d_gene: -
abundance: many

CDR3aa: CASSSTGTFYNEQFF
CDR3nt: TGTGCCAGCAGCTCAACCGGGACTTTCTACAATGAGCAGTTCTTC
v_gene: TRBV7-3
j_gene: TRBJ2-1
d_gene: -
abundance: -

CDR3aa: CASSLVFAGGNTGELFF
CDR3nt: TGCGCCAGCAGCTTGGTTTTCGCAGGGGGGAACACCGGGGAGCTGTTTTTT
v_gene: TRBV5-1
j_gene: TRBJ2-2
d_gene: TRBD1
abundance: -

CDR3aa: CASSPASTQYF
CDR3nt: TGTGCCAGCAGCCCCGCGTCTACGCAGTATTTT
v_gene: TRBV11-2
j_gene: TRBJ2-3
d_gene: -
abundance: few

CDR3aa: CASSLGLAGSTDTQYF
CDR3nt: TGTGCCAGCAGCCTAGGACTAGCGGGGAGCACAGATACGCAGTATTTT
v_gene: TRBV5-1
j_gene: TRBJ2-3
d_gene: TRBD2
abundance: many

CDR3aa: CASSLRSLGPGGYTF
CDR3nt: TGTGCCAGCAGTTTAAGGTCGCTTGGGCCCGGCGGCTACACCTTC
v_gene: TRBV12-3/TRBV12-4
j_gene: TRBJ1-2
d_gene: -
abundance: -

CDR3aa: CATEGTYNEQFF
CDR3nt: TGTGCCACCGAAGGCACCTACAATGAGCAGTTCTTC
v_gene: TRBV28
j_gene: TRBJ2-1
d_gene: -
abundance: few

CDR3aa: CASSASTGELFF
CDR3nt: TGTGCCAGCAGTGCCTCCACCGGGGAGCTGTTTTTT
v_gene: TRBV28
j_gene: TRBJ2-2
d_gene: -
abundance: -

CDR3aa: CASSSGTLSLGHTF
CDR3nt: TGCGCCAGCAGCTCCGGGACACTCTCGCTTGGCCACACCTTC
v_gene: TRBV5-1
j_gene: TRBJ1-2
d_gene: -
abundance: -